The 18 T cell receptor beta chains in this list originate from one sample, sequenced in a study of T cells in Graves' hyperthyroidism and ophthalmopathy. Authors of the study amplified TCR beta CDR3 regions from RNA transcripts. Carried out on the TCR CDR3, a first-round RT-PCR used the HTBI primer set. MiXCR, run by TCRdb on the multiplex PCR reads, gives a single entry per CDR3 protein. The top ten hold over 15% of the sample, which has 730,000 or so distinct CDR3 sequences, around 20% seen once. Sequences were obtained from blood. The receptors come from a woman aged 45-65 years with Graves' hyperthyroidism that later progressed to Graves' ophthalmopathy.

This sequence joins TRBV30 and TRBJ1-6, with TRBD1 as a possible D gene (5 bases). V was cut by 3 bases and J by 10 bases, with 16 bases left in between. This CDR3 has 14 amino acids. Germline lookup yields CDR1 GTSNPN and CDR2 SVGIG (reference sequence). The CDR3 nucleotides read TGTGCCTGGAGGCCGGGGCTCTCCGGCTCACCCCTCCACTTT. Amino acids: CAWRPGLSGSPLHF. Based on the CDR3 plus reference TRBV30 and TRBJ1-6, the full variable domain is SQTIHQWPATLVQPVGSPLSLECTVEGTSNPNLYWYRQAAGRGLQLLFYSVGIGQISSEVPQNLSASRPQDRQFILSSKKLLLSDSGFYLCAWRPGLSGSPLHFGNGTRLTVT.

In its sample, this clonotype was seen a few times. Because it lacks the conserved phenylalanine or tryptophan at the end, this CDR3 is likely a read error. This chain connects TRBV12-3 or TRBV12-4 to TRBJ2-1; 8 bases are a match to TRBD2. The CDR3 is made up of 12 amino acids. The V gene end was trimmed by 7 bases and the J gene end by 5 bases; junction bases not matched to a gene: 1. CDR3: CASKTSDNEQFL. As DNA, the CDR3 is TGTGCCAGCAAGACTAGCGACAATGAGCAGTTCCTC.

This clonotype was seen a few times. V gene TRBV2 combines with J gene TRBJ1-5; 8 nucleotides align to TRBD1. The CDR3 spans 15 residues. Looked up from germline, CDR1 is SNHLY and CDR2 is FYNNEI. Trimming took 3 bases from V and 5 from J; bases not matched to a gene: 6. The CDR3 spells CASSEDRVEYQPQHF. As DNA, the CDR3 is TGTGCCAGCAGTGAGGACAGGGTAGAGTATCAGCCCCAGCATTTT.

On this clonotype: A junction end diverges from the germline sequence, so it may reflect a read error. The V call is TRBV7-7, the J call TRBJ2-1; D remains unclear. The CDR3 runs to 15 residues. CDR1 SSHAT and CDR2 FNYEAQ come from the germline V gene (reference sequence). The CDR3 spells CASSPQRLGYHEQFF. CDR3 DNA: TGTGCTAGCAGCCCCCAGCGTCTGGGGTATCATGAGCAGTTCTTC.

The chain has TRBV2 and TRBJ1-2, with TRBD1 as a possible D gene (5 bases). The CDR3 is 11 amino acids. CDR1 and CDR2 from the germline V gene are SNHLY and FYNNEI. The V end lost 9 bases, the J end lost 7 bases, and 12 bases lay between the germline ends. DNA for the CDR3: TGTGCCAGAGAAAGACAGCCTGGCTACACCTTC. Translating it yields CARERQPGYTF.

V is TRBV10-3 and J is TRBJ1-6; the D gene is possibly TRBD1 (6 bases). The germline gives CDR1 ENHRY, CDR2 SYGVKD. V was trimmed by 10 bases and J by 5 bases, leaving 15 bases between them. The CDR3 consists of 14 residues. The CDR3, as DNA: TGTGCCACTAACGGGACACCAAATAATTCACCCCTCCACTTT. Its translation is CATNGTPNNSPLHF.

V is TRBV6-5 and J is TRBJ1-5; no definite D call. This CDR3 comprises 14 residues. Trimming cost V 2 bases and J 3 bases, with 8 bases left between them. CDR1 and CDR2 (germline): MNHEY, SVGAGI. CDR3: CASSYGGDNQPQHF. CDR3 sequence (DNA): TGTGCCAGCAGTTACGGCGGGGACAATCAGCCCCAGCATTTT.

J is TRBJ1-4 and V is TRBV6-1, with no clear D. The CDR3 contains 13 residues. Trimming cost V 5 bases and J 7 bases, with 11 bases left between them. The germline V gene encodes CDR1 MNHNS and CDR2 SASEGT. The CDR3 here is CASSPLIGEKLFF. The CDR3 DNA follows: TGTGCCAGCAGTCCCCTCATTGGTGAAAAACTGTTTTTT.

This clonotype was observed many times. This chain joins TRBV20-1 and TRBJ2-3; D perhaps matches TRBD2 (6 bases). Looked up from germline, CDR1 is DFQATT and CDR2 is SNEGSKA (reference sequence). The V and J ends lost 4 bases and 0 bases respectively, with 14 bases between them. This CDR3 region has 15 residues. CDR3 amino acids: CSATKGGISTDTQYF. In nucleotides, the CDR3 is TGCAGTGCTACAAAGGGAGGAATCAGCACAGATACGCAGTATTTT.

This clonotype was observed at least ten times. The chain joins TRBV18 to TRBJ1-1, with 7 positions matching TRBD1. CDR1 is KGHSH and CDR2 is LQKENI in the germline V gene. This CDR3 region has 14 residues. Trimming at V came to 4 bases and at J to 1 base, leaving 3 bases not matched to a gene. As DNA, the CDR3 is TGTGCCAGCTCACGGGACAGCGGGAACACTGAAGCTTTCTTT. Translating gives CASSRDSGNTEAFF.

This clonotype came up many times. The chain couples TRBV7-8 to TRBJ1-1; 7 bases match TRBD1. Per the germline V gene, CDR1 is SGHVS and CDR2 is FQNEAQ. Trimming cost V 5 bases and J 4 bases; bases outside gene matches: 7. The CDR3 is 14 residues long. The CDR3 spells CASSLDRVSTEAFF. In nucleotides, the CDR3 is TGTGCCAGCAGCCTCGACAGGGTGAGCACTGAAGCTTTCTTT.

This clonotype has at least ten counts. The CDR3 protein is CASSLQLLDTEAFF. DNA for the CDR3: TGCGCCAGCAGCTTACAACTTCTAGACACTGAAGCTTTCTTT. The V call is TRBV5-1, the J call TRBJ1-1; D uncertain. This CDR3 spans 14 amino acids. V was pared by 2 bases and J by 3 bases, with 11 bases between. The germline gives CDR1 SGHRS, CDR2 YFSETQ.

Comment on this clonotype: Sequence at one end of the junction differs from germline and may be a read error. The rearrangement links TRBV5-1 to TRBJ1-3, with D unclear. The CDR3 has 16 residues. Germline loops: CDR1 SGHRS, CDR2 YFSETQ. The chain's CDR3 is CASSLEAHHSGNTIYF. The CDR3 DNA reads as TGCGCCAGTAGCTTGGAGGCCCACCACTCTGGAAACACCATATATTTT.

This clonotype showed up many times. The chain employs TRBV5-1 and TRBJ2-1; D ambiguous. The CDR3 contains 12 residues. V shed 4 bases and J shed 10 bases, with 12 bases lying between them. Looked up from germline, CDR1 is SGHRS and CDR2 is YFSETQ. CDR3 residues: CASSISSFEQFF. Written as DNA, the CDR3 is TGCGCCAGCAGCATCAGCAGTTTCGAGCAGTTCTTC. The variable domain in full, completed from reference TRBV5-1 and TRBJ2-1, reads KAGVTQTPRYLIKTRGQQVTLSCSPISGHRSVSWYQQTPGQGLQFLFEYFSETQRNKGNFPGRFSGRQFSNSRSEMNVSTLELGDSALYLCASSISSFEQFFGPGTRLTVL.

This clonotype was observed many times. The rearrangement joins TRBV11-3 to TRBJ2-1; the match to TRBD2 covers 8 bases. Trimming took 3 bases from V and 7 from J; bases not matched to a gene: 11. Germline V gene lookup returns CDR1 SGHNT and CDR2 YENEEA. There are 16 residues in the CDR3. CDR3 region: CASSLQPGLGRNEQFF. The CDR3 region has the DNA TGTGCCAGCAGCTTGCAACCGGGACTAGGCCGGAATGAGCAGTTCTTC.

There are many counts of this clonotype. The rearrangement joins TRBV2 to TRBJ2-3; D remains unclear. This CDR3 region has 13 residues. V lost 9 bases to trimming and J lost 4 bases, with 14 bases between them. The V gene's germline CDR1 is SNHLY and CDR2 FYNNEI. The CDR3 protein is CARSHQVADTQYF. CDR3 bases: TGTGCCAGGTCCCATCAGGTCGCAGATACGCAGTATTTT.

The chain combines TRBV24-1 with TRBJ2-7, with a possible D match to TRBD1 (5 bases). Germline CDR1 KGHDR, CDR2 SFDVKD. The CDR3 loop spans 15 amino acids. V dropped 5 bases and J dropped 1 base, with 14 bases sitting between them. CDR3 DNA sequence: TGTGCCACCAGTGCATTTCGGGCAGGGTCCTACGAGCAGTACTTC. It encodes CATSAFRAGSYEQYF.

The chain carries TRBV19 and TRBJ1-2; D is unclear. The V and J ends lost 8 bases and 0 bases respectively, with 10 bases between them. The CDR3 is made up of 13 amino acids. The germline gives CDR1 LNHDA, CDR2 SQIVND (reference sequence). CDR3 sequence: CASEIWANYGYTF. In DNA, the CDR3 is TGTGCCAGTGAAATCTGGGCTAACTATGGCTACACCTTC. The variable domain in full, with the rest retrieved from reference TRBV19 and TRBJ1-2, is DGGITQSPKYLFRKEGQNVTLSCEQNLNHDAMYWYRQDPGQGLRLIYYSQIVNDFQKGDIAEGYSVSREKKESFPLTVTSAQKNPTAFYLCASEIWANYGYTFGSGTRLTVV.